This paragraph reports one T cell receptor (beta chain). This clone was found once. Its antigen specificity is not known. No base qualities exist here, and no much larger clone lies one base off it. Taken from the germline V gene, the CDR1 and CDR2 loops are SGHRS and YFSETQ. Counted from cysteine to phenylalanine, this CDR3 has 13 amino acids. Of the read, only the CDR3 DNA is kept; its 39 bases are in frame from base 1. The V and J ends are trimmed by 0 bases and 8 bases, leaving 10 bases between them. TCRbeta CDR3 regions were amplified from genomic DNA using the immunoSEQ Assay, a bias-controlled multiplex PCR. In the original analysis: Nucleated cell counts per sample were estimated from amplification of reference gene primers within the assay. To quantify the absolute abundance of each unique TCRbeta CDR3 rearrangement, sequence reads were collapsed and filtered. For each sample, productive Simpson clonality was calculated by taking the square root of Simpson's diversity index across productive rearrangements. TCRdb carries this immuneACCESS record with in-frame sequences only. Its versions omit some clonotypes, under half of them owing to an unresolved V gene in the studies checked, with the rest unexplained. D and trimming come from the DNA, and the V and J calls and clone size come from that table. The sample table lists 400,000 or so clones, around nine tenths of them with a count of one. 1.5% to 1.7% of the sample is taken by the ten largest.

This sample was taken from a study of blood T cell repertoires in COVID-19 (dated by TCRdb to 2019 to 2021). Study-wide context: Collaborator samples came from the United States, Italy and Spain and covered acute and convalescent phases of COVID-19. The material from the prospective study consisted of cDNA or gDNA derived from T cells, B-cell-depleted T cells, or PBMCs. Deeply sampled blood TCRbeta repertoires from subjects exposed to, actively infected with, or recovered from COVID-19 were included in the dataset. The repertoires were released in a freely available public database intended as a resource for research on the immune response to SARS-CoV-2. Samples came from the ongoing ImmuneRACE study (first 160 participants) plus 1,254 subjects from 6 global collaborators. Sample metadata almost always included a de-identified subject ID, COVID-19 status, age in years and sex. Where HLA class I and class II types were available, the types were taken from metadata supplied by the sample provider, not from assay-based typing. General conclusions and limits of the study: How much clinical and demographic metadata was included differed by source and by participant, and the metadata was provided uncurated.

One collaborating source in Seattle enrolled patients while the patients were actively infected and followed the patients over time throughout the course of disease. Collaborating institutions collected whole blood in K2EDTA tubes following their own protocols. Collaborator samples were shipped for TCRbeta analysis as frozen whole blood, isolated PBMCs, or DNA extracted from either sample type. The specimen sequenced was peripheral blood. The chain uses TRBV5-1 and TRBJ2-3; TRBD2 is a weak D gene call, 5 bases matching. The sequence came from a middle-aged woman with COVID-19, enrolled during active disease. CDR3 region: CASSLGTPGTQYF. The base sequence is TGCGCCAGCAGCTTGGGGACTCCCGGTACGCAGTATTTT.